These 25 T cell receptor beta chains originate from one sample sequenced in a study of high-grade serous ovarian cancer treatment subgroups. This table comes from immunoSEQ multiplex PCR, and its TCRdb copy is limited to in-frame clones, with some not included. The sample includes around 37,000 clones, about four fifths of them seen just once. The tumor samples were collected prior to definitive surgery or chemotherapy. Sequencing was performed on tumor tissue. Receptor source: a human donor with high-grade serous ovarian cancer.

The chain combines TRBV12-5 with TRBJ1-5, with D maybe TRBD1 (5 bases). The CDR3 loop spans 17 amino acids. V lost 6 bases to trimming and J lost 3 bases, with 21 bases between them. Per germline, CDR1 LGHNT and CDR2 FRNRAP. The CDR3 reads CASGPHMGGGYNQPQHF. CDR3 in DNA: TGTGCTAGTGGCCCCCATATGGGGGGTGGGTACAATCAGCCCCAGCATTTT.

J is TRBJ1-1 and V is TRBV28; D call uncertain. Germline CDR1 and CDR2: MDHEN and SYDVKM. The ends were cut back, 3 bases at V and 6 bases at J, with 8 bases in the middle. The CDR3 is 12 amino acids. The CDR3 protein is CASSFGIPEAFF. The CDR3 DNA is TGTGCCAGCAGTTTCGGGATCCCTGAAGCTTTCTTT. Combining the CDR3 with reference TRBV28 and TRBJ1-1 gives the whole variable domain DVKVTQSSRYLVKRTGEKVFLECVQDMDHENMFWYRQDPGLGLRLIYFSYDVKMKEKGDIPEGYSVSREKKERFSLILESASTNQTSMYLCASSFGIPEAFFGQGTRLTVV.

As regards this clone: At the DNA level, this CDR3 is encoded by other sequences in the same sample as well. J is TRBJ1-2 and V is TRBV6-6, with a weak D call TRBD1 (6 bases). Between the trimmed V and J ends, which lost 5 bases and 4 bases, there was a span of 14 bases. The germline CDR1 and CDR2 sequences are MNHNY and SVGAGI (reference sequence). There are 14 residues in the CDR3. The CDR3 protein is CASSSTGQAYGYTF. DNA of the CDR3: TGTGCCAGCAGTAGCACGGGACAAGCCTATGGCTACACCTTC.

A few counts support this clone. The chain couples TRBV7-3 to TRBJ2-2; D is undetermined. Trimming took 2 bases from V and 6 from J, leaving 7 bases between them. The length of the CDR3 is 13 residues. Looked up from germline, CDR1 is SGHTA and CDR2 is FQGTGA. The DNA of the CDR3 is TGTGCCAGCAGCTTAGGGATAGCCGGGGAGCTGTTTTTT. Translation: CASSLGIAGELFF.

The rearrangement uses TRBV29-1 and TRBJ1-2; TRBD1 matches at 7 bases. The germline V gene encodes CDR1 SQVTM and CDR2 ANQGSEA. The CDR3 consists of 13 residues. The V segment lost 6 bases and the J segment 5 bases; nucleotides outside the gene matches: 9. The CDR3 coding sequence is TGCAGCGTCGTCGGGACAGCGGCATATGGCTACACCTTC. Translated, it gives CSVVGTAAYGYTF.

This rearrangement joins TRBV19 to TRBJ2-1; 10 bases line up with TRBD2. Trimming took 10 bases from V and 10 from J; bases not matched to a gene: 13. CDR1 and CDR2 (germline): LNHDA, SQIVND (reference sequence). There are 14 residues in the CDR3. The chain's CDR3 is CATQGLAGVQEQFF. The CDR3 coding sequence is TGTGCCACCCAGGGGCTAGCGGGAGTACAGGAGCAGTTCTTC.

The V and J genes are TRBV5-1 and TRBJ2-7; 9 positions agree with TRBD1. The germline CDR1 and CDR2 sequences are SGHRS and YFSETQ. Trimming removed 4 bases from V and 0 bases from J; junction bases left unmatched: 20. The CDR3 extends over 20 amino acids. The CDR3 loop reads CASSPPPAVQGATLSYEQYF. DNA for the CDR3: TGCGCCAGCAGCCCACCTCCCGCGGTACAGGGGGCGACGCTCTCCTACGAGCAGTACTTC.

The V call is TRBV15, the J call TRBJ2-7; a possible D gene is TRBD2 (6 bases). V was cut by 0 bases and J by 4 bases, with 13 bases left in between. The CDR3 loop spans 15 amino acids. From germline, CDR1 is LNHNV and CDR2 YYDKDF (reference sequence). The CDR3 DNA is TGTGCCACCAGCAGAGAAGGGAATAGCGGATACGAGCAGTACTTC. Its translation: CATSREGNSGYEQYF.

Here the CDR3 reads CASSVAGGTDTQYF. CDR3 DNA: TGTGCCAGCAGTGTAGCGGGGGGCACAGATACGCAGTATTTT. This chain uses TRBV28 with TRBJ2-3; 9 nucleotides match TRBD2. Germline CDR1 and CDR2: MDHEN and SYDVKM. The V segment lost 5 bases and the J segment 1 base; nucleotides outside the gene matches: 1. The CDR3 is 14 residues long.

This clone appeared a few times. This chain's CDR3 is CASRYLDSTEAFF. CDR3 in DNA: TGTGCCAGCAGATATCTCGACAGCACTGAAGCTTTCTTT. The rearrangement uses TRBV27 and TRBJ1-1; D is perhaps TRBD1 (5 bases). This CDR3 contains 13 residues. Per the germline V gene, CDR1 is MNHEY and CDR2 is SMNVEV (reference sequence). V was cut by 6 bases and J by 4 bases, with 12 bases left in between.

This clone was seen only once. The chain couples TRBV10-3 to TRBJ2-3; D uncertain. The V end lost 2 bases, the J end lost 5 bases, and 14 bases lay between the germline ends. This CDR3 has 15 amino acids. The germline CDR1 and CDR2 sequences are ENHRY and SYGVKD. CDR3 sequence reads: CAISEDSQRGDTQYF. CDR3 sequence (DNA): TGTGCCATCAGTGAGGATTCCCAGCGAGGAGATACGCAGTATTTT.

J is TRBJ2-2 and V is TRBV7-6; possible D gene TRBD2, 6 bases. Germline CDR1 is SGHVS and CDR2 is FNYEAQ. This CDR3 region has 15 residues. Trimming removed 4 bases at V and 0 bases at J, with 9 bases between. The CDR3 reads CASSWGTSNTGELFF. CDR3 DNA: TGTGCCAGCAGCTGGGGGACTTCGAACACCGGGGAGCTGTTTTTT.

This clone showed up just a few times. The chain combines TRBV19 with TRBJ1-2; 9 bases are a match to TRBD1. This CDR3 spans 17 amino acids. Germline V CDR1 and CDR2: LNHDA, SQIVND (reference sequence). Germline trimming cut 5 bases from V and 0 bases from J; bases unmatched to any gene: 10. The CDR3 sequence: CASSPETGGSTNYGYTF. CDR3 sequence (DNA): TGTGCCAGTAGTCCCGAGACAGGGGGATCGACTAACTATGGCTACACCTTC. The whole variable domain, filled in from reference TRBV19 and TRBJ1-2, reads DGGITQSPKYLFRKEGQNVTLSCEQNLNHDAMYWYRQDPGQGLRLIYYSQIVNDFQKGDIAEGYSVSREKKESFPLTVTSAQKNPTAFYLCASSPETGGSTNYGYTFGSGTRLTVV.

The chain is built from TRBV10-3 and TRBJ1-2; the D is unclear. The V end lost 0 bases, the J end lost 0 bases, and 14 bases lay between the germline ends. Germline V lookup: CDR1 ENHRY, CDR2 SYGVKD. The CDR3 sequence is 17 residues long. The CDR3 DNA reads TGTGCCATCAGTGAGTCGAAGGCAGGCCCTACTAACTATGGCTACACCTTC. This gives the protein CAISESKAGPTNYGYTF.

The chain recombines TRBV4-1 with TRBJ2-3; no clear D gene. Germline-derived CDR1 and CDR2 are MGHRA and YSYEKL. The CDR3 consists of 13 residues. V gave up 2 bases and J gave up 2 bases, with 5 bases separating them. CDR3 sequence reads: CASSQSFTDTQYF. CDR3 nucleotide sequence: TGCGCCAGCAGCCAATCATTCACAGATACGCAGTATTTT.

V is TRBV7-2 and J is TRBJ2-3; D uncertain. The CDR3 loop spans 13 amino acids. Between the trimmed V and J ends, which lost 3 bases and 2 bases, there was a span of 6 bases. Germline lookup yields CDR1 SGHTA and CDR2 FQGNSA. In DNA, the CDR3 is TGTGCCAGCAGCTTCGGGCCCACAGATACGCAGTATTTT. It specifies CASSFGPTDTQYF. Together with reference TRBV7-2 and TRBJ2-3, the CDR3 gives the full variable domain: GAGVSQSPSNKVTEKGKDVELRCDPISGHTALYWYRQSLGQGLEFLIYFQGNSAPDKSGLPSDRFSAERTGGSVSTLTIQRTQQEDSAVYLCASSFGPTDTQYFGPGTRLTVL.

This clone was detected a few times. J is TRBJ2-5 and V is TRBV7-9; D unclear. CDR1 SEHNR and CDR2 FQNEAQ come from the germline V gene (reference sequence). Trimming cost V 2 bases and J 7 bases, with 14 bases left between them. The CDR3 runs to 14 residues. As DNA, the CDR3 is TGTGCCAGCAGCTTACGGATCCCCTCCGGGACCCAGTACTTC. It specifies CASSLRIPSGTQYF.

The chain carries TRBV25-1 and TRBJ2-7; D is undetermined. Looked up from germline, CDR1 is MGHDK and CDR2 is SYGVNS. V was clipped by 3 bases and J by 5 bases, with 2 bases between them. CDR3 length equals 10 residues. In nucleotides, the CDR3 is TGTGCCAGCAGTGATCACGAGCAGTACTTC. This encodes CASSDHEQYF.

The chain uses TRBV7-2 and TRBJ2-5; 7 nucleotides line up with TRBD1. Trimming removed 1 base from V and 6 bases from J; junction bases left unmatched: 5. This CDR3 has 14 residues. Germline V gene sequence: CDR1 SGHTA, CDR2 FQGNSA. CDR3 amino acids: CASSLGRQGKTQYF. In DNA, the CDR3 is TGTGCCAGCAGCTTAGGGAGACAGGGAAAGACCCAGTACTTC.

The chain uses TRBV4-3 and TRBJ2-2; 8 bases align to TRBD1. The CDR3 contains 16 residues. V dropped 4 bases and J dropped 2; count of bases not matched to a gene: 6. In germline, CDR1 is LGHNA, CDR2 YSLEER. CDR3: CASSPRQGPNTGELFF. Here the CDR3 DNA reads TGCGCCAGCAGCCCTAGACAGGGGCCCAACACCGGGGAGCTGTTTTTT.

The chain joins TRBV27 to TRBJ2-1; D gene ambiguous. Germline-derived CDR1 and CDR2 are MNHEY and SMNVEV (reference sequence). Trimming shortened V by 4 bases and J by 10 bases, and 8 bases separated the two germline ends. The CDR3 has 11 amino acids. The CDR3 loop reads CASSSPLEQFF. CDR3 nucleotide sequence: TGTGCCAGCAGTTCCCCTCTCGAGCAGTTCTTC.

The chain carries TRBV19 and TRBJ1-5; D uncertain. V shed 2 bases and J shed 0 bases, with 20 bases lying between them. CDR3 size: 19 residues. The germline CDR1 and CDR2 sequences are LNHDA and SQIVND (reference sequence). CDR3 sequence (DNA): TGTGCCAGTAGTATAAACCCGGGGTACGTCCAGTATAGCAATCAGCCCCAGCATTTT. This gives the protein CASSINPGYVQYSNQPQHF.

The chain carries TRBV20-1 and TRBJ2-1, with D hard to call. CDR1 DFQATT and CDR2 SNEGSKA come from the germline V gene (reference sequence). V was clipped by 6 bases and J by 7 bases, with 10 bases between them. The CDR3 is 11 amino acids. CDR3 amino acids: CSAFLRNEQFF. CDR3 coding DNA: TGCAGTGCCTTCCTCAGAAATGAGCAGTTCTTC.

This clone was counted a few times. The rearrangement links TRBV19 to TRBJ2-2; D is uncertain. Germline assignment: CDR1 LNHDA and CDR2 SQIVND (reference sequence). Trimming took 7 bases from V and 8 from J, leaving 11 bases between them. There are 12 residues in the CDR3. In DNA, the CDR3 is TGTGCCAGTATTACGGTCATGGGGGAGCTGTTTTTT. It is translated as CASITVMGELFF. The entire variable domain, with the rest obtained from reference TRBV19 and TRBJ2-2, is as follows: DGGITQSPKYLFRKEGQNVTLSCEQNLNHDAMYWYRQDPGQGLRLIYYSQIVNDFQKGDIAEGYSVSREKKESFPLTVTSAQKNPTAFYLCASITVMGELFFGEGSRLTVL.

The CDR3, as DNA: TGTGCCAGCAGTATTGGGGCAGGGTTCGGCTACACCTTC. Residues: CASSIGAGFGYTF. V is TRBV28 and J is TRBJ1-2, with D perhaps matching TRBD1 (5 bases). This CDR3 is built from 13 residues. Trimming cost V 5 bases and J 8 bases, with 15 bases left between them. CDR1 and CDR2 from the germline V gene are MDHEN and SYDVKM.